Shown below are 15 T cell receptor beta chains from a single sample sequenced in a study of CDR3 diversity in severe acne (dated by TCRdb to about 2019). The library relied on PCR. The listed sequencing device is Illumina HiSeq 2000. TCRdb reworked the public reads: Q25 trimming with fastp, MiXCR clone assembly, productive beta chains retained. CDR3 protein duplicates are merged, each entry listing the most common genes and DNA. The sample has roughly 100,000 distinct CDR3 sequences on record, roughly half of them singletons. The ten biggest clones cover under 15% of the sample. The specimen was blood. Every receptor here comes from a male donor with acne.

There are many counts of this clonotype. The chain has TRBV6-5 and TRBJ1-6, with a tentative D call TRBD1 (5 bases). V was cut by 6 bases and J by 8 bases, with 14 bases left in between. Germline V CDR1 and CDR2: MNHEY, SVGAGI. This CDR3 is 14 amino acids long. In nucleotides, the CDR3 is TGTGCCAGCAGAACGAAGCTGGGGGATTCACCCCTCCACTTT. It translates to CASRTKLGDSPLHF.

This clonotype occurred a few times. The gene calls are TRBV28 and TRBJ2-7; TRBD1 matches 9 bases. CDR1 is MDHEN and CDR2 is SYDVKM in the germline V gene. The CDR3 loop spans 14 amino acids. After removal of 5 bases from V and 4 bases from J, the junction contained 6 bases not matched to a gene. CDR3 amino acids: CASSTGTGSYEQYV. The DNA of the CDR3 is TGTGCCAGCAGTACCGGGACAGGGAGTTACGAGCAGTACGTC.

This clonotype was recorded at least ten times. The CDR3 DNA follows: TGTGCCAGCAGCAAAGGGACACGGGAGACCCAGTACTTC. This gives the protein CASSKGTRETQYF. This rearrangement joins TRBV12-3 or TRBV12-4 to TRBJ2-5, with TRBD1 as a possible D gene (6 bases). Trimming cost V 6 bases and J 5 bases, with 13 bases left between them. This CDR3 spans 13 amino acids.

The chain employs TRBV9 and TRBJ2-5; no reliable D call. CDR1 and CDR2 from the germline V gene are SGDLS and YYNGEE. The V end lost 0 bases, the J end lost 0 bases, and 6 bases lay between the germline ends. There are 14 residues in the CDR3. Here the CDR3 reads CASSVDQDQETQYF. The CDR3 nucleotides are TGTGCCAGCAGCGTAGATCAAGACCAAGAGACCCAGTACTTC.

The V call is TRBV3-1, the J call TRBJ1-4, with D perhaps TRBD1 (5 bases). The V gene lost 5 bases and the J gene lost 8 bases, with 30 bases spanning the gap. The CDR3 has 19 residues. CDR1 is LGHDT and CDR2 is YNNKEL in the germline V gene (reference sequence). CDR3 protein: CASSVERGGGERSREKLFF. The DNA for the CDR3 is TGTGCCAGCAGCGTAGAGCGCGGCGGGGGGGAGCGTTCGCGGGAAAAACTGTTTTTT. Supplemented by reference TRBV3-1 and TRBJ1-4, the full variable domain reads DTAVSQTPKYLVTQMGNDKSIKCEQNLGHDTMYWYKQDSKKFLKIMFSYNNKELIINETVPNRFSPKSPDKAHLNLHINSLELGDSAVYFCASSVERGGGERSREKLFFGSGTQLSVL.

The V gene is TRBV9, the J gene TRBJ2-7, with D unclear. This CDR3 contains 13 residues. Germline V gives CDR1 SGDLS, CDR2 YYNGEE. Deletions cut 4 bases from V and 0 bases from J, with 8 bases between. CDR3 protein: CASSSQSSYEQYF. In nucleotides, the CDR3 is TGTGCCAGCAGCTCCCAGAGCTCCTACGAGCAGTACTTC.

V usage is TRBV29-1 and J usage is TRBJ2-2; TRBD2 agrees at 11 bases. The V gene end was trimmed by 7 bases and the J gene end by 4 bases; junction bases not matched to a gene: 14. Germline lookup yields CDR1 SQVTM and CDR2 ANQGSEA. This CDR3 is 17 amino acids long. The CDR3 DNA is TGCAGCGCGGCTTATAGCGGGAGGGCCTTGGGCACCGGGGAGCTGTTTTTT. Protein product: CSAAYSGRALGTGELFF.

This clonotype was counted at least ten times. The chain couples TRBV5-1 to TRBJ2-5, with D hard to call. Germline assignment: CDR1 SGHRS and CDR2 YFSETQ. This CDR3 contains 13 residues. V was cut by 0 bases and J by 2 bases, with 5 bases left in between. The CDR3 DNA follows: TGCGCCAGCAGCTTGGTTAGGCAAGAGACCCAGTACTTC. Its translation: CASSLVRQETQYF.

This clonotype was observed a few times. This sequence joins TRBV25-1 and TRBJ2-5; D may be TRBD2 (7 bases). V lost 0 bases to trimming and J lost 3 bases, with 17 bases between them. The germline CDR1 and CDR2 sequences are MGHDK and SYGVNS. CDR3 length: 17 amino acids. The CDR3: CASSEYLRGAFKETQYF. The DNA for the CDR3 is TGTGCCAGCAGTGAATATCTCCGGGGGGCCTTTAAAGAGACCCAGTACTTC.

This chain's CDR3 is CSVGGQDDTSGANVLTF. The CDR3 DNA follows: TGCAGCGTCGGAGGACAGGACGATACCTCTGGGGCCAACGTCCTGACTTTC. The J gene is TRBJ2-6, the V gene TRBV29-1; TRBD1 agrees at 7 bases. J was trimmed by 0 bases and V by 6 bases; bases with no gene match: 11. The CDR3 runs to 17 residues. CDR1 is SQVTM and CDR2 is ANQGSEA in the germline V gene.

The rearrangement uses TRBV15 and TRBJ1-5; D uncertain. Germline V gene data show CDR1 as LNHNV and CDR2 as YYDKDF (reference sequence). Trimming left V 2 bases short and J 0 bases short, with 14 bases between. This CDR3 has 17 residues. This chain's CDR3 is CATSRWGLEYSNQPQHF. CDR3 DNA: TGTGCCACCAGCAGATGGGGATTAGAATATAGCAATCAGCCCCAGCATTTT.

This chain connects TRBV25-1 to TRBJ1-1; D gene unclear. The CDR3 runs to 13 residues. V was shortened by 9 bases and J by 5 bases, with 16 bases between the two germline ends. The germline gives CDR1 MGHDK, CDR2 SYGVNS. The CDR3 bases are TGTGCCAGTGGCTCCGACTGGATAACTGAAGCTTTCTTT. Translation gives CASGSDWITEAFF.

Worth noting for this clonotype: One end of the junction does not line up with germline, which may come from a read error. The chain uses TRBV5-1 and TRBJ1-1; the match to TRBD1 covers 7 bases. This CDR3 region has 15 residues. The V gene's germline CDR1 is SGHRS and CDR2 YFSETQ. CDR3 coding DNA: TGCGCCAGCAGAAGGACAGGAGGGGACTTGGATCCTGGGGTCTTT. It encodes CASRRTGGDLDPGVF.

The sample holds many counts of this clonotype. The genes are TRBV7-3 and TRBJ1-1, with 8 bases aligning to TRBD1. V trimming: 0 bases; J trimming: 6 bases; junction bases outside the gene matches: 6. Germline CDR1 is SGHTA and CDR2 is FQGTGA. The CDR3 runs 15 residues. The CDR3 bases are TGTGCCAGCAGCTTAACCTCGCAGGGGGCTTCTGAAGCTTTCTTT. Translation: CASSLTSQGASEAFF.

The V and J genes are TRBV5-1 and TRBJ1-1; 10 bases line up with TRBD1. Germline V gene data show CDR1 as SGHRS and CDR2 as YFSETQ. The V and J ends lost 2 bases and 4 bases, in that order; junction bases with no gene match: 2. This CDR3 comprises 14 residues. The CDR3 loop reads CASSFRTGGTEAFF. DNA of the CDR3: TGCGCCAGCAGCTTCCGGACAGGGGGCACTGAAGCTTTCTTT.